This TCR beta chain originates from a study of tumor-infiltrating lymphocytes in primary liver carcinoma. Study at large: Staged T1-T3 N0M0, the tumors had sizes that ranged from about 4.2 to 10 cm across.

Starting material of around 490 ng total RNA yielded TCR beta cDNA via a constant-region primer. TCR beta libraries came from three nested multiplex PCR rounds using slightly modified ARM-PCR. PCR rounds one and two used TRBV1-TRBV30 forward primers with a C-beta reverse primer for around 9 cycles each. Each CDR3 protein gets one entry after TCRdb re-called the multiplex PCR reads with MiXCR. The table lists some 110,000 distinct CDR3 sequences, 50% to 80% of them singletons. In germline, CDR1 is SGHAT, CDR2 FQNNGV. Trimming left V 0 bases short and J 11 bases short, with 15 bases between. This CDR3 spans 14 amino acids. Starting material for RNA and DNA co-extraction consisted of roughly 18-34 mg of unsorted bulk tissue. Patients diagnosed with primary liver carcinoma received treatment through surgical resection. There were five separate regions sampled from each tumor.

The sequenced material came from liver tumor tissue from sampling region 3. Subset reported: tumor region T3, left-lateral pole. The TCR comes from a woman aged 55 to 70 with primary liver carcinoma and hepatitis B virus infection. This chain uses TRBV11-2 with TRBJ2-3; TRBD2 is a possible D gene (6 bases). CDR3 in DNA: TGTGCCAGCAGCTTAGAGACTGGATCGGGGGAGCAGTATTTT. Translation: CASSLETGSGEQYF.